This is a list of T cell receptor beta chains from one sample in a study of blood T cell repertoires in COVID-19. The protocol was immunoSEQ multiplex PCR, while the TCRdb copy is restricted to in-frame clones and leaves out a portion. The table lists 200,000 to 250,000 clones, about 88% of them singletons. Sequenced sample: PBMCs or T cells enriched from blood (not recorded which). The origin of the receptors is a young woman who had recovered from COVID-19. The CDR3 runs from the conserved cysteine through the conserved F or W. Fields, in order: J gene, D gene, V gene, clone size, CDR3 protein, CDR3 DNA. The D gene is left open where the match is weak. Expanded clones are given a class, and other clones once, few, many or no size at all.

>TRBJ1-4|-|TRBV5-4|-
CASSLGRGGRGNEKLFF
TGTGCCAGCAGCTTGGGGCGTGGGGGACGGGGGAATGAAAAACTGTTTTTT
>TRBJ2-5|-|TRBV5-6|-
CASSLYQVLETQYF
TGTGCCAGCAGCTTGTACCAGGTCCTGGAGACCCAGTACTTC
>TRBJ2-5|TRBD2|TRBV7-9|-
CASSPAGTSIGETQYF
TGTGCCAGCAGCCCTGCTGGGACTAGCATCGGAGAGACCCAGTACTTC
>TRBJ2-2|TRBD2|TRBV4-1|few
CASSPVGTGGHTGELFF
TGCGCCAGCAGCCCGGTTGGAACGGGGGGACACACCGGGGAGCTGTTTTTT
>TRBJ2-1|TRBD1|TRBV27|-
CASSFSRDRAYNEQFF
TGTGCCAGCAGTTTCAGCCGGGACAGGGCCTACAATGAGCAGTTCTTC
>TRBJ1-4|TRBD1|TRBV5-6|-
CASSLEYLWDRGFGEKLFF
TGTGCCAGCAGCTTGGAATATTTATGGGACAGGGGGTTTGGGGAAAAACTGTTTTTT
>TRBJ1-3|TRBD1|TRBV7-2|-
CASSFGQAYSGNTIYF
TGTGCCAGCAGCTTCGGACAGGCATACTCTGGAAACACCATATATTTT
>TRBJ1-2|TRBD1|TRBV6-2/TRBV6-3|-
CASSPTGATNYGYTF
TGTGCCAGCAGTCCGACAGGGGCAACAAACTATGGCTACACCTTC
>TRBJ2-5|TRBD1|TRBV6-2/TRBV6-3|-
CASSYSRGILETQYF
TGTGCCAGCAGTTACTCCAGGGGGATTTTAGAGACCCAGTACTTC
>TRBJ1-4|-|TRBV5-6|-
CASSLGEPAEKLFF
TGTGCCAGCAGCTTGGGGGAGCCGGCTGAAAAACTGTTTTTT
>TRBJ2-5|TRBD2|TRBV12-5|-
CASALGTSGQETQYF
TGTGCTAGTGCCCTAGGGACTAGCGGACAAGAGACCCAGTACTTC
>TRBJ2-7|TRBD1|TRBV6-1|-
CASSAGQGLEEQYF
TGTGCCAGCAGTGCGGGACAGGGACTTGAAGAGCAGTACTTC
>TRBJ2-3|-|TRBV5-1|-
CASMMGGRSSTDTQYF
TGCGCCAGCATGATGGGGGGAAGATCTAGCACAGATACGCAGTATTTT
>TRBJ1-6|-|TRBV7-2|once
CASSLAPGSSSYNSPLHF
TGTGCCAGCAGCTTAGCCCCCGGGTCGAGCTCCTATAATTCACCCCTCCACTTT
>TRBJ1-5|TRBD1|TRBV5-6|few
CASHGTEHQPQHF
TGTGCCAGCCACGGGACAGAACATCAGCCCCAGCATTTT
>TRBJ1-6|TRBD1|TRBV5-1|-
CASSPGTDSYNSPLHF
TGCGCCAGCAGCCCGGGGACAGACTCCTATAATTCACCCCTCCACTTT
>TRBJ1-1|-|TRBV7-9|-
CASSLDAGRVLTEAFF
TGTGCCAGCAGCTTAGACGCGGGACGGGTGTTGACTGAAGCTTTCTTT
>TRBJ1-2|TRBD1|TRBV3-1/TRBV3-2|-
CASSQVDRVGGYTF
TGTGCCAGCAGCCAAGTAGACAGGGTGGGAGGCTACACCTTC
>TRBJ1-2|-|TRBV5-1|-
CASSLGGQLNYGYTF
TGCGCCAGCAGCTTGGGAGGACAACTAAACTATGGCTACACCTTC
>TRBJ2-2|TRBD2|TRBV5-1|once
CASSFPERGVETGELFF
TGCGCCAGCAGCTTTCCAGAGCGGGGGGTAGAAACCGGGGAGCTGTTTTTT
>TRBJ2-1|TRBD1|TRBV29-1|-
CSVARQGTYNEQFF
TGCAGCGTTGCCCGACAGGGGACCTACAATGAGCAGTTCTTC
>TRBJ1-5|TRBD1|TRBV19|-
CASNPTGEGNQPQHF
TGTGCCAGTAACCCGACAGGGGAGGGCAATCAGCCCCAGCATTTT
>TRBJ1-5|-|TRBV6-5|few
CASKGNRSGGPQHF
TGTGCCAGCAAAGGAAACAGGTCGGGAGGGCCCCAGCATTTT
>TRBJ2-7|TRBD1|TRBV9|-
CASSAGQAVYEQYF
TGTGCCAGCAGCGCTGGACAGGCGGTCTACGAGCAGTACTTC
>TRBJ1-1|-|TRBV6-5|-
CASSYSYVQGTEAFF
TGTGCCAGCAGTTACTCTTACGTCCAGGGGACTGAAGCTTTCTTT
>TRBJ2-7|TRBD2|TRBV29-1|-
CSGRLANEQYF
TGCAGCGGACGACTAGCGAACGAGCAGTACTTC
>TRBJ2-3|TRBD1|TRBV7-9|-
CASSLGTGYTDTQYF
TGTGCCAGCAGCCTCGGGACAGGGTACACAGATACGCAGTATTTT
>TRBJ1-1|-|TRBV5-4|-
CASSLDGMGSTEAFF
TGTGCCAGCAGCTTAGACGGAATGGGGAGCACTGAAGCTTTCTTT
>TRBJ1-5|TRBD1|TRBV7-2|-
CASSLNRGGNQPQHF
TGTGCCAGCAGCTTAAACAGGGGTGGCAATCAGCCCCAGCATTTT
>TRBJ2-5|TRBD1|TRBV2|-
CASSEGTGAGETQYF
TGTGCCAGCAGTGAAGGGACAGGGGCAGGAGAGACCCAGTACTTC
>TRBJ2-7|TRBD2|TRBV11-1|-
CASSLAPAGGFYEQYF
TGTGCCAGCAGCTTAGCTCCGGCGGGGGGATTCTACGAGCAGTACTTC
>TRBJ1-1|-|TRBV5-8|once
CASSRGGQAEAFF
TGTGCCAGCAGTAGGGGGGGCCAAGCTGAAGCTTTCTTT
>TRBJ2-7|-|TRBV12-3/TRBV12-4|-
CASSLQVVYEQYF
TGTGCCAGCAGTTTACAGGTTGTCTACGAGCAGTACTTC
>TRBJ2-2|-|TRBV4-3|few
CASSQDPNGELFF
TGCGCCAGCAGCCAAGACCCAAACGGGGAGCTGTTTTTT
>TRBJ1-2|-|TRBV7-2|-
CASSLAGGEIYGYTF
TGTGCCAGCAGCTTAGCGGGTGGAGAAATCTATGGCTACACCTTC
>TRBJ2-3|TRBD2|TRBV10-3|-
CAIRLAGTDTQYF
TGTGCCATCAGACTAGCGGGCACAGATACGCAGTATTTT
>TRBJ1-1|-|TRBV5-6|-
CASSLGDLNAGENTEAFF
TGTGCCAGCAGCTTGGGGGATCTTAATGCAGGGGAGAACACTGAAGCTTTCTTT
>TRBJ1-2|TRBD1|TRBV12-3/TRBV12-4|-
CASSTGRGYGYTF
TGTGCCAGCAGTACAGGCAGGGGGTATGGCTACACCTTC
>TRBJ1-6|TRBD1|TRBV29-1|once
CSVARGSASPLHF
TGCAGCGTTGCCAGGGGGTCTGCTTCACCCCTCCACTTT
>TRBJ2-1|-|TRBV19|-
CASAAGYYNEQFF
TGTGCCAGTGCAGCGGGTTACTACAATGAGCAGTTCTTC